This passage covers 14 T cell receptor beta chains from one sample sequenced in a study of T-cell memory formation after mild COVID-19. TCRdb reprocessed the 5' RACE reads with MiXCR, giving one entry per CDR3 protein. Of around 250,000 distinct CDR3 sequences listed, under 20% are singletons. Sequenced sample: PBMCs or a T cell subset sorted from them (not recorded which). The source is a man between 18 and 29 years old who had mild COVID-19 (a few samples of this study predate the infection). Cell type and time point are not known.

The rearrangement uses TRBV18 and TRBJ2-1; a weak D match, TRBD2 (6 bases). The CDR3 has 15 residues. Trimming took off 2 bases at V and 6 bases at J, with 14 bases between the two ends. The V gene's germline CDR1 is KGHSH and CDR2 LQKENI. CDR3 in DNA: TGTGCCAGCTCACCAGCGCGGGGTGGGGGCAATGAGCAGTTCTTC. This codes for CASSPARGGGNEQFF.

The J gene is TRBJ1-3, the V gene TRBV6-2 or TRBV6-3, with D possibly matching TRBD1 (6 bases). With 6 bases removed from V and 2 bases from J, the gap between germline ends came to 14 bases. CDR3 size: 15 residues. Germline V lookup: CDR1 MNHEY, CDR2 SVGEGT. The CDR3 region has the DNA TGTGCCAGCAGCACCACAGGGAGGCCTGGAAACACCATATATTTT. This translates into CASSTTGRPGNTIYF.

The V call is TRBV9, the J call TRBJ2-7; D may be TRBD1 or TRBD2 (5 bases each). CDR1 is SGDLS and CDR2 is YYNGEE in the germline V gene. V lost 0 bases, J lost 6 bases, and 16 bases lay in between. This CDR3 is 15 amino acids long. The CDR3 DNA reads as TGTGCCAGCAGCGTAGGACCACAGGTGGGGAGCGAGCAGTACTTC. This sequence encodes CASSVGPQVGSEQYF.

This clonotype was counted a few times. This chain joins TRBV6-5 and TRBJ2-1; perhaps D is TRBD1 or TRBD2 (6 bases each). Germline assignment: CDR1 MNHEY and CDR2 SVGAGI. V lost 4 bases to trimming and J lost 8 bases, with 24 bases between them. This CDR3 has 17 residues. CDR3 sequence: CASSFTTGWGSGHEQFF. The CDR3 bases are TGTGCCAGCAGTTTCACCACAGGGTGGGGAAGCGGGCATGAGCAGTTCTTC.

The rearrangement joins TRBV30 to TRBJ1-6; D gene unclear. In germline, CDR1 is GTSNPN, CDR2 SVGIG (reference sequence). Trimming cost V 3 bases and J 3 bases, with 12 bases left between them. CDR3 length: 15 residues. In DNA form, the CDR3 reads TGTGCCTGGAGACCCTGGCGCAGCTATAATTCACCCCTCCACTTT. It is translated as CAWRPWRSYNSPLHF.

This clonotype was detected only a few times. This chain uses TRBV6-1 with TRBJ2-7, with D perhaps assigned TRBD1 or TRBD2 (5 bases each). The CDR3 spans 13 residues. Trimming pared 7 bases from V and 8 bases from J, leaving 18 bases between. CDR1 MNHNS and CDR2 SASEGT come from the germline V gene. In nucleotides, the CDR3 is TGTGCCAGCACCAATACTGTAGGGGAGAAGCAGTACGTC. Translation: CASTNTVGEKQYV.

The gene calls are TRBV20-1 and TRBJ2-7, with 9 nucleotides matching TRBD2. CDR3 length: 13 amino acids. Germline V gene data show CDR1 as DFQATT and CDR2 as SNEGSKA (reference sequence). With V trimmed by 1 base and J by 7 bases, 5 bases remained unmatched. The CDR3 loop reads CSARALAGGEQYF. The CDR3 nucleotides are TGCAGTGCTAGAGCGTTGGCGGGGGGGGAGCAGTACTTC.

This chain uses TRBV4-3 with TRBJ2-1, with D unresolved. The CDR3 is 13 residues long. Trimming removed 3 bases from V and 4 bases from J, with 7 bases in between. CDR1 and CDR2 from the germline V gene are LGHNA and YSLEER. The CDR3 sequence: CASSHGRYNEQFF. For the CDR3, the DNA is TGCGCCAGCAGCCATGGACGTTACAATGAGCAGTTCTTC.

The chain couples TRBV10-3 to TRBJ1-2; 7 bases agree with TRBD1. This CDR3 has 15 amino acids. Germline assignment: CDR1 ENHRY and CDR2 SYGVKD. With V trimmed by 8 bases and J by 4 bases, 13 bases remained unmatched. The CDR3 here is CAIGGDRPLGYGYTF. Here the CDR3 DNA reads TGTGCCATCGGAGGGGACAGACCTTTGGGCTATGGCTACACCTTC.

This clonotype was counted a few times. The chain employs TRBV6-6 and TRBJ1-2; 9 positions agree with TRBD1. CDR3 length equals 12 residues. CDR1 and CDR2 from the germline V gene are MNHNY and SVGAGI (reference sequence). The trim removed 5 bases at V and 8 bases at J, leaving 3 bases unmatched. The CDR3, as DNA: TGTGCCAGCAGTAGGACAGGGGTAGGCTACACCTTC. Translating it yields CASSRTGVGYTF.

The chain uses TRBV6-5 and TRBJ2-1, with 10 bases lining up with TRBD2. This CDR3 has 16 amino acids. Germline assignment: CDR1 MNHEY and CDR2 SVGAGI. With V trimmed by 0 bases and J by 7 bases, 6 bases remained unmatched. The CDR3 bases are TGTGCCAGCAGTTACTCGACACTAGCGGGGTATAATGAGCAGTTCTTC. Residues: CASSYSTLAGYNEQFF.

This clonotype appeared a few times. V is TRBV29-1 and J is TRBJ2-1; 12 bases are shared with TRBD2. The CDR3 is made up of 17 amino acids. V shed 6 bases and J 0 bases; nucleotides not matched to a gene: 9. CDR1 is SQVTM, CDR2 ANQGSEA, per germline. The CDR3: CSVVGLAGLRSYNEQFF. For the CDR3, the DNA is TGCAGCGTAGTTGGACTAGCGGGGCTTCGCTCCTACAATGAGCAGTTCTTC.

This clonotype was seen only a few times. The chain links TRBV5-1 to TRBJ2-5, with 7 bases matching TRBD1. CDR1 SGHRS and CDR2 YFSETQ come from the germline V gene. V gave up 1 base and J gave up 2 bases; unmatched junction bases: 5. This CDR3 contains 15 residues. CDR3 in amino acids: CASSLYGTVQETQYF. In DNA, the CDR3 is TGCGCCAGCAGCTTGTATGGGACAGTTCAAGAGACCCAGTACTTC.

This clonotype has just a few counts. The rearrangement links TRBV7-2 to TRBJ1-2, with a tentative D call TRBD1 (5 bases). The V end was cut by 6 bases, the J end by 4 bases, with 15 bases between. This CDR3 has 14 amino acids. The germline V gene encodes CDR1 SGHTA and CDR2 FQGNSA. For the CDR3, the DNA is TGTGCCAGCAGTTCTACGCAGGGAGGCTATGGCTACACCTTC. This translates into CASSSTQGGYGYTF.